These T cell receptor beta chains were read from a single sample in a study of a mutant IDH1 vaccine in newly diagnosed glioma. Using immunoSEQ multiplex PCR, the repertoire was profiled, and TCRdb retains in-frame clones only, with some absent. This sample has 88,000 or so clones, with 85% found just once. Their recognized antigens are unknown. The input for sequencing was PBMCs, taken from a glioma patient whose treatment included an IDH1 peptide vaccine. These receptor sequences come from a man younger than 45 with glioma. Some clones in this sample may be carry-over from other donors' samples. Both conserved end residues are part of each CDR3.

j_call v_call cdr3_aa
TRBJ2-7 TRBV6-6 CASSYSLRGHDEQYF
TRBJ2-1 TRBV7-2 CASSLAYRGSTSGVNNEQFF
TRBJ2-1 TRBV7-2 CASSRGNRNEQFF
TRBJ1-2 TRBV20-1 CSAREGYGYTF
TRBJ2-1 TRBV2 CASSASGLGNEQFF
TRBJ2-5 TRBV4-1 CASSLSAGGLETQYF
TRBJ2-7 TRBV5-1 CASRGDRASEQYF
TRBJ1-3 TRBV5-1 CASSWGDRDDTIYF
TRBJ1-4 TRBV5-1 CASSGGDRTNEKLFF
TRBJ1-1 TRBV7-2 CASTRVNTEAFF
TRBJ2-3 TRBV7-9 CASSAPGQGANTQYF
TRBJ2-1 TRBV10-3 CASGQSDEQFF
TRBJ2-1 TRBV19 CASSIFGGGRYNEQFF
TRBJ1-3 TRBV6-1 CASRRQGISGNTIYF
TRBJ2-1 TRBV9 CASSVRWDEQFF
TRBJ2-5 TRBV28 CASSSTSGRETQYF
TRBJ1-1 TRBV27 CASSITWGVNTEAFF
TRBJ1-6 TRBV19 CASSQGRSSPLHF
TRBJ2-1 TRBV6-5 CASSYLWGENNEQFF
TRBJ2-3 TRBV5-1 CASSLTSGYLTDTQYF
TRBJ2-5 TRBV27 CASSSRTQFQETQYF
TRBJ1-2 TRBV11-2 CASSQTQAAIGYTF
TRBJ2-3 TRBV7-6 CASSRPVDTQYF
TRBJ2-1 TRBV4-1 CASSQVPGRAESDEQFF
TRBJ2-2 TRBV2 CASLEFANTGELFF
TRBJ2-2 TRBV4-3 CASSQKVWGGELFF
TRBJ1-5 TRBV10-3 CAISERAQNQPQHF
TRBJ2-1 TRBV5-1 CASSLEGLAGGGDEQFF
TRBJ2-7 TRBV7-9 CASSRPVGGRYYEQYF
TRBJ2-7 TRBV5-1 CASSLDLGQVYEQYF
TRBJ2-7 TRBV10-3 CAISGGDNEQYF
TRBJ1-2 TRBV5-3 CARSPEVDNYGYTF
TRBJ1-2 TRBV5-1 CASSTGTLEGYGYTF
TRBJ2-3 TRBV30 CAWSGLEGYTDTQYF
TRBJ2-7 TRBV9 CASSGSGSYEQYF
TRBJ1-2 TRBV7-9 CASSWETTGGSSYGYTF
TRBJ1-2 TRBV2 CASSVTGQGYTF
TRBJ1-2 TRBV5-1 CASSLDGGPDYGYTF